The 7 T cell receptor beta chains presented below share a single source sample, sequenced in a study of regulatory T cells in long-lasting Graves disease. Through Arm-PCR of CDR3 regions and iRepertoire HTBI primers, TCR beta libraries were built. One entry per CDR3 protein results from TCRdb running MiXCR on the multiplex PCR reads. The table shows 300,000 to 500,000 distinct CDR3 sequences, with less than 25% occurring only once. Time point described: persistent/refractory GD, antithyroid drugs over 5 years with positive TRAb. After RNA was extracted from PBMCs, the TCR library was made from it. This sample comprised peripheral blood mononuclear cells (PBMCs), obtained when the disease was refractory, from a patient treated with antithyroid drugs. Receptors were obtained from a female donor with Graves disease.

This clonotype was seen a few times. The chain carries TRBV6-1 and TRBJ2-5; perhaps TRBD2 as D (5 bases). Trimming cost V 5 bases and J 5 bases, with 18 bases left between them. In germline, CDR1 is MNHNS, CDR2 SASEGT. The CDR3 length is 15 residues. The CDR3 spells CASSPGLFREETQYF. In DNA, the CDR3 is TGTGCCAGCAGTCCCGGGCTTTTTAGGGAGGAGACCCAGTACTTC.

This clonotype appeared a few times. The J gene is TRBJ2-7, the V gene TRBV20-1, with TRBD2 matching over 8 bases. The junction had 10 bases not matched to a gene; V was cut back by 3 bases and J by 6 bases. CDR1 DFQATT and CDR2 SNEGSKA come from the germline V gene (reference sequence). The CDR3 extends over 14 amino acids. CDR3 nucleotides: TGCAGTGCTAGGGCCCTGACTAGCGAGGGCGAGCAGTACTTC. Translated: CSARALTSEGEQYF.

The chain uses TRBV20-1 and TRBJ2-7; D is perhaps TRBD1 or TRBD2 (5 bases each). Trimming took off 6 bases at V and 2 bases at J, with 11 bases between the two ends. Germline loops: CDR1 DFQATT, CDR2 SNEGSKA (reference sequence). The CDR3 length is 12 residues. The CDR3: CSAWDLTYEQYF. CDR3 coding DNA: TGCAGTGCCTGGGACCTAACCTACGAGCAGTACTTC.

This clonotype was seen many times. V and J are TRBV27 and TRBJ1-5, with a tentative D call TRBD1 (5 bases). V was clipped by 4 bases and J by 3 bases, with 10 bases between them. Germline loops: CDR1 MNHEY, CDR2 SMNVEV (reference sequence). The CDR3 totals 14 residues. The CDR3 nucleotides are TGTGCCAGCAGTTCAGGGACCCTCAATCAGCCCCAGCATTTT. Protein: CASSSGTLNQPQHF.

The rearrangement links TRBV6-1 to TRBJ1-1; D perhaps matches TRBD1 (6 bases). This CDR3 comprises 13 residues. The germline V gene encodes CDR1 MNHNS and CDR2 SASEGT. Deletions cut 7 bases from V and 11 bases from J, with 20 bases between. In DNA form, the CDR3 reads TGTGCCAGCACCCAAGGGACACTCGGAGGGGCTTTCTTT. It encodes CASTQGTLGGAFF.

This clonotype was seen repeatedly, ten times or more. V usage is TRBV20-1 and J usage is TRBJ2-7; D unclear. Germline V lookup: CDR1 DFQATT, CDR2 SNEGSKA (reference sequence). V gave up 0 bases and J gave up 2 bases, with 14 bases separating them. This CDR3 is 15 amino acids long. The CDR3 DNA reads TGCAGTGCTAGAGACTACTCCTCCACCGCCTACGAGCAGTACTTC. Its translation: CSARDYSSTAYEQYF.

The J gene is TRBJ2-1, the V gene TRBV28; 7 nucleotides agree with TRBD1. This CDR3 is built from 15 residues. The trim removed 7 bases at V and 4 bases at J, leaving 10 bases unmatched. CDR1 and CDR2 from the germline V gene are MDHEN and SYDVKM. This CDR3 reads CASTWTGPIYNEQFF. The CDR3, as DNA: TGTGCCAGCACTTGGACAGGCCCGATTTACAATGAGCAGTTCTTC.